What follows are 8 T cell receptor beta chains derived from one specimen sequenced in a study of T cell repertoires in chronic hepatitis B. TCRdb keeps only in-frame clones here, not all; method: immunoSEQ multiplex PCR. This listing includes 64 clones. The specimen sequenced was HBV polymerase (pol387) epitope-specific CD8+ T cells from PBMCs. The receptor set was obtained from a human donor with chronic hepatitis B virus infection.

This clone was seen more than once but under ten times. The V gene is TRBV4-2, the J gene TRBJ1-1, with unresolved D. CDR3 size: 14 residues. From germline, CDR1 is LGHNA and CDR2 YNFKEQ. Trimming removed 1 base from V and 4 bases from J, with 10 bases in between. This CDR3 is CASSQVGEGTEAFF. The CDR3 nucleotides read TGTGCCAGCAGCCAAGTTGGGGAGGGCACTGAAGCTTTCTTT.

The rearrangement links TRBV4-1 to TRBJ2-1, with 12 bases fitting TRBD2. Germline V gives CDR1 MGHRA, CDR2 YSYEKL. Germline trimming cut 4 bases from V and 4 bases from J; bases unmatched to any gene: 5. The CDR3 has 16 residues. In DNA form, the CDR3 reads TGCGCCAGCAGCCCACCTGGACTAGCGGGGTACAATGAGCAGTTCTTC. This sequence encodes CASSPPGLAGYNEQFF.

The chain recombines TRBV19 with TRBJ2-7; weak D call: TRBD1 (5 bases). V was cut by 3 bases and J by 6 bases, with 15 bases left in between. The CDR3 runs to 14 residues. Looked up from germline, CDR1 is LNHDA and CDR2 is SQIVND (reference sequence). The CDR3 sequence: CASSMSGKSLEQYF. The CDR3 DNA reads TGTGCCAGTAGTATGTCAGGGAAATCGCTCGAGCAGTACTTC.

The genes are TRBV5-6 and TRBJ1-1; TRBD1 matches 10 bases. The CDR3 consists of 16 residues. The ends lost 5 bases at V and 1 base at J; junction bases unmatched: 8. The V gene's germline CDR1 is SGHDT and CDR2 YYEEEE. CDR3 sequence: CASRDRGLEGNTEAFF. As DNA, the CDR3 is TGTGCCAGCAGAGACAGGGGGCTAGAAGGGAACACTGAAGCTTTCTTT.

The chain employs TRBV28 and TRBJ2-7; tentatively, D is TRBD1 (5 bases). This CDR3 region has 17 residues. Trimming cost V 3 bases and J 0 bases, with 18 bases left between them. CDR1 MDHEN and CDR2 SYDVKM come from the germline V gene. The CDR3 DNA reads TGTGCCAGCAGTTTTGGACACCCCTGGAAGTTCTCCTACGAGCAGTACTTC. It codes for CASSFGHPWKFSYEQYF.

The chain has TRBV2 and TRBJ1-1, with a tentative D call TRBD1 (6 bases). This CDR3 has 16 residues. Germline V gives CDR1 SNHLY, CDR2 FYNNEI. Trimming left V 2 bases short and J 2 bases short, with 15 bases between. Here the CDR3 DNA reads TGTGCCAGCAGTGAATTGGGACATACAACCAACACTGAAGCTTTCTTT. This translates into CASSELGHTTNTEAFF.

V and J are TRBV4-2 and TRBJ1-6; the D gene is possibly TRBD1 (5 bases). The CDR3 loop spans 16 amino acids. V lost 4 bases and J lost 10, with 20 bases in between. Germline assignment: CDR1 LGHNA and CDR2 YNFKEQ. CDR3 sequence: CASSRTSLRVGSPLHF. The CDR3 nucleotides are TGTGCCAGCAGCCGAACGAGTCTCAGGGTGGGCTCACCCCTCCACTTT.

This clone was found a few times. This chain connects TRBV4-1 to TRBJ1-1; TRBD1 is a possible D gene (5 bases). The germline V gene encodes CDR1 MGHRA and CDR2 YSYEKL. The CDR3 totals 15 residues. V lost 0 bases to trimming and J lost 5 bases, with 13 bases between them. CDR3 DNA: TGCGCCAGCAGCCAAGATCCCGGTCGGGGGACTGAAGCTTTCTTT. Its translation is CASSQDPGRGTEAFF.